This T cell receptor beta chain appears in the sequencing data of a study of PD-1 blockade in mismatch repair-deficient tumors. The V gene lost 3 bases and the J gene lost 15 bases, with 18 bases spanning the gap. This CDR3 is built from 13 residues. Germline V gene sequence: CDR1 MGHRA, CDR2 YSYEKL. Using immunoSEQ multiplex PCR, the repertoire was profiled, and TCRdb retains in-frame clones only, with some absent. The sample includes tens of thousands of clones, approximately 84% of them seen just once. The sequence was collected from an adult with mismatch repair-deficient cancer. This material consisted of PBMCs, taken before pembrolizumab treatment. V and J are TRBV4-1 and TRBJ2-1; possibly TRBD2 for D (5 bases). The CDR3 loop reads CASSQVGTRGPFF. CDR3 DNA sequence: TGCGCCAGCAGCCAGGTGGGAACTAGAGGCCCGTTCTTC.